This record looks at one T cell receptor beta chain sequence and its context. Its antigen is not identified. The data stem from a study of Graves' ophthalmopathy and Graves' hyperthyroidism. General study results and limits: The authors also found most expanded thyroid clonotypes above 0.001 frequency in blood.

Amplification of TCR beta CDR3 regions used RNA transcripts. In the first round, RT-PCR was carried out with HTBI primers, and a multiplex PCR formed the second round. TCRdb used MiXCR to reprocess the multiplex PCR reads, holding one entry per CDR3 protein. The data show 740,000 or so distinct CDR3 sequences, approximately 40% seen once. The V gene's germline CDR1 is DFQATT and CDR2 SNEGSKA (reference sequence). V lost 6 bases to trimming and J lost 8 bases; unmatched junction nucleotides: 5. The CDR3 extends over 12 amino acids. Diagnosis relied on clinical symptoms, serum thyroxine, TRAb, thyroid ultrasound and orbital computed tomography. The PBMCs used were ones drawn from less than 12 ml of fresh peripheral blood.

What was sequenced was peripheral blood. The chain has TRBV20-1 and TRBJ1-4, with 8 bases matching TRBD1. The origin of this receptor is an adult man with Graves' ophthalmopathy. The chain's CDR3 is CSAQGAGEKLFF. The CDR3 DNA reads TGCAGTGCCCAGGGGGCAGGGGAAAAACTGTTTTTT.